A single sample gave rise to the 32 T cell receptor beta chains below, sequenced in a study of blood T cells in healthy people across ages. Together with a sample-barcoded 5' primer, a J-beta primer mix was included in a second PCR lasting roughly 6 to 12 cycles. TCRdb re-called the 5' RACE reads through MiXCR, storing one row per CDR3 protein. The sample consists of about a million distinct CDR3 sequences, approximately 50% of them appearing once. Material: blood. The receptors originated from an older woman in good health.

This clonotype was recorded a few times. The chain has TRBV20-1 and TRBJ2-7, with 8 bases matching TRBD1. This CDR3 contains 13 residues. V lost 7 bases to trimming and J lost 3 bases; unmatched junction nucleotides: 8. The germline gives CDR1 DFQATT, CDR2 SNEGSKA (reference sequence). CDR3 in DNA: TGCAGTGTTCGGACAGGGCCAATCTACGAGCAGTACTTC. Translating it yields CSVRTGPIYEQYF.

This clonotype was recorded once. V usage is TRBV5-1 and J usage is TRBJ1-2; maybe TRBD1 (6 bases). The CDR3 runs to 15 residues. Germline V gene lookup returns CDR1 SGHRS and CDR2 YFSETQ. V was trimmed by 1 base and J by 2 bases, leaving 12 bases between them. The CDR3, as DNA: TGCGCCAGCAGCTTGTTGGCAGGGGAGAACTATGGCTACACCTTC. It specifies CASSLLAGENYGYTF.

The V and J genes are TRBV6-2 or TRBV6-3 and TRBJ2-7; D gene ambiguous. CDR1 MNHEY and CDR2 SVGEGT come from the germline V gene. V was pared by 7 bases and J by 2 bases, with 12 bases between. The CDR3 has 13 amino acids. This chain's CDR3 is CASNLQIAYEQYF. CDR3 in DNA: TGTGCCAGCAATCTACAGATCGCCTACGAGCAGTACTTC.

A note on this clonotype: Its ends do not fully match the called genes, so a read error is possible. J is TRBJ1-2 and V is TRBV2, with D hard to call. This CDR3 is 15 amino acids long. Looked up from germline, CDR1 is SNHLY and CDR2 is FYNNEI. CDR3 sequence: CASSEDRGGLYDYTF. Written as DNA, the CDR3 is TGTGCCAGCAGTGAAGACCGGGGTGGTCTTTATGACTACACCTTC.

The chain couples TRBV10-3 to TRBJ2-1; 12 bases agree with TRBD2. The J call may be mistaken, given a closer DNA end match to TRBJ2-7. In germline, CDR1 is ENHRY, CDR2 SYGVKD. This CDR3 has 19 residues. The CDR3 DNA reads as TGTGCCATCGGGGCCAACGGACTAGCGGGAAGGAGCTCCTACAATGAGCAGTACTTC. Amino acids: CAIGANGLAGRSSYNEQYF.

The sample holds a few counts of this clonotype. The chain joins TRBV12-3 or TRBV12-4 to TRBJ2-3; either TRBD1 or TRBD2 may fit D (5 bases each). The CDR3 contains 15 residues. V dropped 5 bases and J dropped 4 bases, with 16 bases sitting between them. CDR3 region: CASSRAGRFPDTQYF. The CDR3 nucleotides read TGTGCCAGCAGTCGCGCAGGGAGATTCCCAGATACGCAGTATTTT.

The V call is TRBV7-6, the J call TRBJ2-3; no firm D call. The CDR3 totals 13 residues. CDR1 and CDR2 from the germline V gene are SGHVS and FNYEAQ. Trimming cost V 4 bases and J 4 bases, with 9 bases left between them. The CDR3 loop is CASSSPIADTQYF. For the CDR3, the DNA is TGTGCCAGCAGCTCCCCCATCGCAGATACGCAGTATTTT.

In regard to this clonotype: One end of the junction does not line up with germline, which may come from a read error. This CDR3 reads CATSDLRVAETTGELFF. Written as DNA, the CDR3 is TGTGCCACCAGTGATTTACGAGTAGCGGAGACGACCGGGGAGCTGTTTTTC. The chain recombines TRBV24-1 with TRBJ2-2; the D gene is possibly TRBD2 (6 bases). CDR1 KGHDR and CDR2 SFDVKD come from the germline V gene. CDR3 length: 17 residues.

This clonotype has more than one count but fewer than ten. The genes are TRBV29-1 and TRBJ1-2, with TRBD1 as a possible D gene (6 bases). Looked up from germline, CDR1 is SQVTM and CDR2 is ANQGSEA. The CDR3 totals 13 residues. Trimming left V 4 bases short and J 7 bases short, with 16 bases between. This CDR3 is CSVGAGALGGYTF. The CDR3 bases are TGCAGCGTTGGAGCAGGGGCTTTGGGTGGCTACACCTTC.

This clonotype occurred a few times. The chain links TRBV28 to TRBJ2-7; TRBD1 is a possible D gene (6 bases). V was pared by 8 bases and J by 2 bases, with 16 bases between. Germline-derived CDR1 and CDR2 are MDHEN and SYDVKM. The CDR3 extends over 14 amino acids. CDR3 DNA sequence: TGTGCCAGCCAATCCGGGTGGGGGCCCTACGAGCAGTACTTC. Translating it yields CASQSGWGPYEQYF.

V gene TRBV2 combines with J gene TRBJ1-2; the D is unclear. Germline CDR1 SNHLY, CDR2 FYNNEI. V lost 4 bases and J 5 bases, leaving 14 bases between the germline ends. The CDR3 is 14 residues long. CDR3 in amino acids: CASSGYGPIYGYTF. In DNA, the CDR3 is TGTGCCAGCAGTGGTTACGGACCGATATATGGCTACACCTTC.

This chain connects TRBV4-2 to TRBJ2-2; no definite D call. The germline V and J ends were trimmed by 1 base and 9 bases, with 6 bases remaining between them. This CDR3 spans 12 amino acids. The V gene's germline CDR1 is LGHNA and CDR2 YNFKEQ. CDR3 residues: CASSQAPRELFF. CDR3 coding DNA: TGTGCCAGCAGCCAAGCACCCCGGGAGCTGTTTTTT.

This clonotype occurred a few times. The genes are TRBV6-6 and TRBJ2-7; 9 bases match TRBD1. With 5 bases clipped from V and 5 bases from J, the junction kept 7 bases outside the gene matches. The CDR3 consists of 14 residues. Germline values: CDR1 MNHNY, CDR2 SVGAGI (reference sequence). The CDR3 reads CASSPGQGVHEQYF. The DNA of the CDR3 is TGTGCCAGCAGTCCGGGACAGGGAGTACACGAGCAGTACTTC.

This chain uses TRBV2 with TRBJ1-6; D uncertain. Germline-derived CDR1 and CDR2 are SNHLY and FYNNEI. The length of the CDR3 is 16 residues. V lost 8 bases to trimming and J lost 9 bases, with 23 bases between them. CDR3 sequence: CASWGATLGSGSPLHF. The CDR3 coding sequence is TGTGCCAGCTGGGGAGCGACGCTGGGGTCAGGTTCACCCCTCCACTTT.

The chain employs TRBV7-2 and TRBJ2-3; maybe TRBD2 (5 bases). Trimming removed 0 bases at V and 0 bases at J, with 13 bases between. The V gene's germline CDR1 is SGHTA and CDR2 FQGNSA. The CDR3 spans 17 residues. The CDR3 is CASSLAGGPYSTDTQYF. The CDR3 region has the DNA TGTGCCAGCAGCTTAGCGGGCGGGCCTTATAGCACAGATACGCAGTATTTT.

This chain connects TRBV19 to TRBJ1-5; 7 bases are a match to TRBD1. CDR3 length: 14 amino acids. CDR1 and CDR2 from the germline V gene are LNHDA and SQIVND (reference sequence). The V segment lost 5 bases and the J segment 7 bases; nucleotides outside the gene matches: 8. The CDR3 nucleotides read TGTGCCAGTAGTGCACGACAGGGACAACAGCCCCAGCATTTT. This encodes CASSARQGQQPQHF.

The chain recombines TRBV20-1 with TRBJ2-1; 7 nucleotides match TRBD2. Per germline, CDR1 DFQATT and CDR2 SNEGSKA (reference sequence). The CDR3 extends over 17 amino acids. The V segment lost 0 bases and the J segment 6 bases; nucleotides outside the gene matches: 14. The CDR3 loop reads CSARDSPAGELGNEQFF. Written as DNA, the CDR3 is TGCAGTGCTAGAGATTCCCCTGCGGGAGAATTGGGCAATGAGCAGTTCTTC.

The J gene is TRBJ2-1, the V gene TRBV4-1, with 8 bases identical to TRBD1. The germline V gene encodes CDR1 MGHRA and CDR2 YSYEKL. The CDR3 length is 17 residues. V was pared by 2 bases and J by 0 bases, with 6 bases of the junction left unmatched. The CDR3 region has the DNA TGCGCCAGCAGCCAACGGACAGGGAAAAACTCCTACAATGAGCAGTTCTTC. The encoded protein is CASSQRTGKNSYNEQFF.

The gene calls are TRBV7-2 and TRBJ1-4; no firm D call. The CDR3 extends over 17 amino acids. CDR1 is SGHTA, CDR2 FQGNSA, per germline. Trimming cost V 5 bases and J 7 bases, with 23 bases left between them. CDR3 nucleotides: TGTGCCAGCAGCCCCAACTACACACCTGGCTGGGGTGAAAAACTGTTTTTT. Translating it yields CASSPNYTPGWGEKLFF.

This chain joins TRBV5-1 and TRBJ2-5; possible D gene TRBD1, 5 bases. Gene TRBJ2-7 matches the end of the DNA better, so the J call may be wrong. Germline V lookup: CDR1 SGHRS, CDR2 YFSETQ. The CDR3 is 13 amino acids. CDR3 coding DNA: TGCGCCGGCGGCTTGTCAGGGCTCTACGAGCAGTACTTC. Amino acids: CAGGLSGLYEQYF.

This clonotype was recorded a few times. The rearrangement links TRBV3-1 to TRBJ2-7; TRBD1 matches 7 bases. From germline, CDR1 is LGHDT and CDR2 YNNKEL (reference sequence). Trimming took 4 bases from V and 2 from J; bases not matched to a gene: 5. This CDR3 contains 14 residues. This chain's CDR3 is CASSRGQVAYEQYF. The CDR3, as DNA: TGTGCCAGCAGCCGCGGACAGGTCGCCTACGAGCAGTACTTC.

For this clonotype: One junction end does not reproduce the germline sequence, and a read error may be involved. The V and J genes are TRBV12-3 or TRBV12-4 and TRBJ2-6; a possible D gene is TRBD1 (5 bases). The CDR3 contains 14 residues. The CDR3 DNA follows: TGTGCCAGCACTCCAGGCTCTGGGGCCGACGTCCTGACTTTC. Protein product: CASTPGSGADVLTF.

The sample holds a few counts of this clonotype. V and J are TRBV25-1 and TRBJ2-3; D perhaps matches TRBD2 (6 bases). Germline V lookup: CDR1 MGHDK, CDR2 SYGVNS. This CDR3 is built from 12 residues. Trimming cost V 2 bases and J 10 bases, with 10 bases left between them. This chain's CDR3 is CASSEGGRAQYF. The DNA for the CDR3 is TGTGCCAGCAGTGAAGGAGGGAGAGCGCAGTATTTT.

The CDR3 DNA follows: TGTGCCAGCAGCTTAAATGTGGCCCGTAATAATTCACCCCTCCACTTT. Its protein product is CASSLNVARNNSPLHF. The V call is TRBV7-2, the J call TRBJ1-6; D unclear. The CDR3 extends over 16 amino acids. Germline CDR1 and CDR2: SGHTA and FQGNSA. V lost 2 bases, J lost 5 bases, and 13 bases lay in between.

The V call is TRBV6-5, the J call TRBJ2-3; TRBD1 matches 8 bases. Germline V gene data show CDR1 as MNHEY and CDR2 as SVGAGI. V was clipped by 8 bases and J by 3 bases; unmatched bases: 7. The CDR3 consists of 14 residues. The CDR3 reads CASGQGPGTDTQYF. The CDR3 region has the DNA TGTGCCAGCGGACAGGGTCCGGGGACAGATACGCAGTATTTT.

The chain is built from TRBV29-1 and TRBJ2-7, with TRBD2 identical over 8 bases. The junction had 11 bases not matched to a gene; V was cut back by 4 bases and J by 3 bases. Germline CDR1 is SQVTM and CDR2 is ANQGSEA. The CDR3 consists of 15 residues. CDR3 coding DNA: TGCAGCGTTGCCACTCGGCGGACTAGCAGCTACGAGCAGTACTTC. Protein sequence: CSVATRRTSSYEQYF.

V gene TRBV28 combines with J gene TRBJ2-5; D is unclear. The CDR3 is 14 amino acids. V was clipped by 7 bases and J by 0 bases, with 12 bases between them. CDR1 and CDR2 from the germline V gene are MDHEN and SYDVKM. The CDR3 protein is CASNLGHYQETQYF. CDR3 bases: TGTGCCAGCAATCTTGGTCACTACCAAGAGACCCAGTACTTC.

This rearrangement joins TRBV27 to TRBJ2-3; 15 bases are a match to TRBD2. The length of the CDR3 is 19 residues. V dropped 5 bases and J dropped 9; count of bases not matched to a gene: 18. The V gene's germline CDR1 is MNHEY and CDR2 SMNVEV (reference sequence). Here the CDR3 reads CASSPRPGTSGGWTSTQYF. In DNA form, the CDR3 reads TGTGCCAGCAGTCCCCGTCCCGGGACTAGCGGGGGGTGGACTTCAACGCAGTATTTT.

This sequence joins TRBV5-1 and TRBJ2-1; tentatively, D is TRBD1 (5 bases). CDR1 is SGHRS, CDR2 YFSETQ, per germline. This CDR3 is 15 amino acids long. Trimming stripped 0 bases from V and 13 bases from J, with 20 bases between. CDR3 residues: CASSLGYDAGPNQFF. The CDR3 DNA reads as TGCGCCAGCAGCTTGGGCTATGACGCAGGGCCCAATCAGTTCTTC.

The V gene is TRBV4-2, the J gene TRBJ2-5, with unresolved D. The CDR3 length is 12 residues. Germline V gene lookup returns CDR1 LGHNA and CDR2 YNFKEQ. V dropped 0 bases and J dropped 5 bases, with 4 bases sitting between them. CDR3 in amino acids: CASSQDTETQYF. CDR3 coding DNA: TGTGCCAGCAGCCAAGATACGGAGACCCAGTACTTC.

There are a few counts of this clonotype. V usage is TRBV5-1 and J usage is TRBJ2-4; D gene unclear. Germline CDR1 is SGHRS and CDR2 is YFSETQ. The V and J ends lost 7 bases and 0 bases respectively, with 14 bases between them. This CDR3 has 15 residues. The CDR3: CASGIIPGAKNIQYF. CDR3 in DNA: TGCGCCAGCGGGATCATTCCGGGAGCCAAAAACATTCAGTACTTC.

The chain is built from TRBV29-1 and TRBJ2-3; the match to TRBD2 covers 7 bases. This CDR3 region has 12 residues. V gave up 8 bases and J gave up 14 bases; unmatched junction bases: 16. Germline values: CDR1 SQVTM, CDR2 ANQGSEA. The CDR3 loop is CSLLGLDGALYF. CDR3 bases: TGCAGCCTCCTTGGACTAGACGGGGCGCTGTATTTT.